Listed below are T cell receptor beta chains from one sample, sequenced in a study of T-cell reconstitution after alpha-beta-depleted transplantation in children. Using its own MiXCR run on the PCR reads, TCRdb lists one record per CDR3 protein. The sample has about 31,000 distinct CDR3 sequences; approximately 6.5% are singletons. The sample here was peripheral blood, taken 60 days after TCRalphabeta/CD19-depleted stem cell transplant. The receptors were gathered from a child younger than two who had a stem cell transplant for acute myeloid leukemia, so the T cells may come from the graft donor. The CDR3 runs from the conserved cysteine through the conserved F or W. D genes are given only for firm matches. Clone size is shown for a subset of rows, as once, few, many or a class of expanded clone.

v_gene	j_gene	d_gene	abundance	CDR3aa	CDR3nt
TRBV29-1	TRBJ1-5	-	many	CSVHTGYSNQPQHF	TGCAGCGTTCACACAGGGTATAGCAATCAGCCCCAGCATTTT
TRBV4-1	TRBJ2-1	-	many	CASSQAGRDNEQFF	TGCGCCAGCAGCCAAGCGGGACGGGACAATGAGCAGTTCTTC
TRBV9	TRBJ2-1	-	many	CASSSFDSLNEQFF	TGTGCCAGCAGCTCCTTTGACAGCCTTAATGAGCAGTTCTTC
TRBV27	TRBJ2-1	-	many	CASSLSGVKQFF	TGTGCCAGCAGTTTATCGGGGGTTAAGCAGTTCTTC
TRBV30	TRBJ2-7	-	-	CAWSEGGEYYEQYF	TGTGCCTGGAGTGAAGGGGGGGAGTACTACGAGCAGTACTTC
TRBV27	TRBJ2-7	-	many	CASSPSRYHEQYF	TGTGCCAGCAGTCCGAGCCGGTACCACGAGCAGTACTTC
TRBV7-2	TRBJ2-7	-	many	CASSHGGHEQYF	TGTGCCAGCAGCCATGGAGGCCACGAGCAGTACTTC
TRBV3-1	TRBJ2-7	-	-	CASTQPGTSSYEQYF	TGTGCCAGCACCCAACCCGGGACGTCCTCCTACGAGCAGTACTTC
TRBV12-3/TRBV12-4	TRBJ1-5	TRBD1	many	CASSSTGGGNQPQHF	TGTGCCAGCAGTTCGACAGGGGGCGGCAATCAGCCCCAGCATTTT
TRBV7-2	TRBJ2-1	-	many	CASTPGGGDEQFF	TGTGCCAGCACCCCAGGGGGGGGGGATGAGCAGTTCTTC
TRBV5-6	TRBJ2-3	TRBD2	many	CASSLRMLAGVSNTQYF	TGTGCCAGCAGCTTGAGAATGTTAGCGGGAGTTTCAAATACGCAGTATTTT
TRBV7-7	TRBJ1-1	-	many	CASSPDLNTEAFF	TGTGCCAGCAGTCCGGACCTGAACACTGAAGCTTTCTTT
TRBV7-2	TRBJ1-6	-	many	CASSFIGRAPNSPLHF	TGTGCCAGCAGCTTTATAGGCCGGGCCCCTAATTCACCCCTCCACTTT
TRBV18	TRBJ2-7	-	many	CASSPDRDSLTYEQYF	TGTGCCAGCTCACCAGATCGGGACTCACTAACCTACGAGCAGTACTTC
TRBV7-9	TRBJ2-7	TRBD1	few	CASSLRTGSSYEQYF	TGTGCCAGCAGCTTAAGGACAGGGAGCTCCTACGAGCAGTACTTC
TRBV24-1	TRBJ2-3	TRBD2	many	CATSDPWGTSGSTDTQYF	TGTGCCACCAGTGATCCTTGGGGGACTAGCGGCTCCACAGATACGCAGTATTTT
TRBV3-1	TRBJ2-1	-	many	CASTSSLATYNEQFF	TGTGCCAGCACCTCGTCACTAGCCACCTACAATGAGCAGTTCTTC
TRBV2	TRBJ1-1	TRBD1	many	CASSPGGGTEAFF	TGTGCCAGCAGTCCAGGGGGGGGCACTGAAGCTTTCTTT
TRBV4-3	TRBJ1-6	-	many	CASSQFSYNSPLHF	TGCGCCAGCAGCCAATTTAGCTATAATTCACCCCTCCACTTT
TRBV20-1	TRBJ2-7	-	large	CSAFGNREQYF	TGCAGTGCCTTTGGAAATCGCGAGCAGTACTTC
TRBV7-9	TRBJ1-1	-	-	CASSVDPEAFF	TGTGCCAGCAGCGTGGACCCCGAAGCTTTCTTT
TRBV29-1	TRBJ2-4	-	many	CSVETPGPKGNIQYF	TGCAGCGTTGAGACACCGGGCCCTAAGGGAAACATTCAGTACTTC
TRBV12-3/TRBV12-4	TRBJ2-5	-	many	CASSLGGGGKTQYF	TGTGCCAGCAGTCTGGGGGGGGGCGGGAAGACCCAGTACTTC
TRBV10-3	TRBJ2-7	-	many	CAISETGRDEQYF	TGTGCCATCAGTGAAACAGGGCGAGACGAGCAGTACTTC
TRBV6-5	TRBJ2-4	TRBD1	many	CASSLLQGADIQYF	TGTGCCAGCAGTTTACTCCAGGGGGCAGACATTCAGTACTTC
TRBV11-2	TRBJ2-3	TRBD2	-	CASSPGLAGDTQYF	TGTGCCAGCAGCCCGGGACTAGCGGGAGATACGCAGTATTTT
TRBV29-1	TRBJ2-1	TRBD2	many	CSASGLAGEQFF	TGCAGCGCATCGGGACTAGCGGGGGAGCAGTTCTTC
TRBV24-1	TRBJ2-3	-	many	CATSDLEGLDTQYF	TGTGCCACCAGTGATTTGGAGGGTTTGGATACGCAGTATTTT
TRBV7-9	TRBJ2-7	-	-	CASSHTYEQYF	TGTGCCAGCAGCCATACCTACGAGCAGTACTTC
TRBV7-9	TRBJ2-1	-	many	CASGLSEQFF	TGTGCCAGCGGCCTAAGTGAGCAGTTCTTC
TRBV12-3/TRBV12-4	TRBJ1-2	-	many	CASSLNVVVSNYGYTF	TGTGCCAGCAGTTTAAACGTGGTGGTCTCTAACTATGGCTACACCTTC
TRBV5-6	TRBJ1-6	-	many	CASSWGGNSPLHF	TGTGCCAGCAGCTGGGGGGGGAATTCACCCCTCCACTTT
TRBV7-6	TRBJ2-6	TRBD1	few	CASSLAGQLSGANVLTF	TGTGCCAGCAGCTTAGCGGGACAGCTCTCTGGGGCCAACGTCCTGACTTTC
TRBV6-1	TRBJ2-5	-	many	CASSEDRIYQETQYF	TGTGCCAGCAGTGAGGACAGAATTTACCAAGAGACCCAGTACTTC
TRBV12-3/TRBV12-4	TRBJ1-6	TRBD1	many	CASSPSTGRGVFSPLHF	TGTGCCAGCAGTCCCTCGACAGGGAGGGGCGTATTTTCACCCCTCCACTTT
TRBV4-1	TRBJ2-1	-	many	CASSQGLYNEQFF	TGCGCCAGCAGCCAAGGGCTTTACAATGAGCAGTTCTTC
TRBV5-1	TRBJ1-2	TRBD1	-	CASSWDSYGYTF	TGCGCCAGCAGCTGGGACAGCTATGGCTACACCTTC
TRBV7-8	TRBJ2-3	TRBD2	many	CASSLWTSGTTDTQYF	TGTGCCAGCAGCTTGTGGACTAGCGGAACCACAGATACGCAGTATTTT
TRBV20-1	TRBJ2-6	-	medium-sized	CSGMGINSGANVLTF	TGCAGTGGTATGGGTATTAACTCTGGGGCCAACGTCCTGACTTTC
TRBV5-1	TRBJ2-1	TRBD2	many	CASSLAGLAGNEQFF	TGCGCCAGCAGCTTGGCAGGACTAGCGGGGAATGAGCAGTTCTTC
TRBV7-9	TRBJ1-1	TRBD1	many	CASSLVRTGPNTEAFF	TGTGCCAGCAGCTTAGTCCGGACAGGACCCAACACTGAAGCTTTCTTT
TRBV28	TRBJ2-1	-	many	CASTPWGALYNEQFF	TGTGCCAGCACTCCCTGGGGGGCCCTGTACAATGAGCAGTTCTTC
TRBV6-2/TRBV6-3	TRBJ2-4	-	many	CASSYYPGLAKNIQYF	TGTGCCAGCAGTTACTATCCAGGTTTAGCCAAAAACATTCAGTACTTC
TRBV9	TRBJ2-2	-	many	CASSPGRPDTGELFF	TGTGCCAGCAGCCCCGGACGGCCCGACACCGGGGAGCTGTTTTTT
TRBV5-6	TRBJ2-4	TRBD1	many	CASSLAGTGKNIQYF	TGTGCCAGCAGCTTGGCCGGGACAGGGAAAAACATTCAGTACTTC